This T cell receptor (beta chain) was identified in a study of T cells after yellow fever vaccination (dated by TCRdb to about 2019). General notes on the study: The SMART-Seq v4 Ultra Low Input RNA kit was used to prepare libraries from fractions with low cell numbers. Two healthy male donors, one aged 18 to 30 and one aged 30 to 39 years, were included in the cohort. Blood was collected at multiple timepoints before and after primary and secondary immunization, and bulk PBMC replicates and cell subsets were isolated. Bulk TCR alpha and beta repertoires were sequenced longitudinally to track T-cell clones before and after primary and booster YFV17D yellow fever vaccination.

From the cysteine up to the phenylalanine, the CDR3 has a length of 15 residues. CDR3 DNA only is kept here, 45 bases in frame from base 1. As encoded in the germline V gene, CDR1 is MNHNS while CDR2 is SASEGT. Here V drops 6 bases and J drops 7 bases, and the junction holds 5 bases not matched to any gene. TCR cDNA was synthesized by 5'RACE template switching, which introduced a universal primer site and unique molecular identifiers. Priming of cDNA synthesis was performed from both the TCR alpha and TCR beta constant segments. Libraries were amplified in two PCR steps, with sample barcodes and sequencing adapters added in the second step. Sequencing of libraries was performed on Illumina HiSeq 2500 (2x100 bp) or NovaSeq (2x150 bp). As for the authors' bioinformatics: MIGEC handled demultiplexing of reads and collapsing into UMI consensus sequences, while MiXCR performed V(D)J alignment. Vaccine-responding clonotypes were identified with edgeR using replicate PBMC samples, with FDR below 0.01 and a log2 fold change above 5 up to day 15 being required. CD4 or CD8 identity was assigned to each bulk clonotype according to whether the clonotype was present at higher abundance in the sequenced CD4 repertoire or the sequenced CD8 repertoire. TCRdb redid the processing of the public reads, applying fastp at Q25 and MiXCR, and retained in-frame beta chains. Rows are combined by CDR3 protein, so each entry shows the most common genes and DNA. The authors' filters were not applied to this entry. The sample includes around 530,000 distinct CDR3 sequences, with roughly 17% observed a single time. 17% of the sample is in the top ten clones.

Reading the label with the study, this specimen's treatment or condition is: live attenuated yellow fever vaccine strain. At every blood-draw timepoint, two biological replicates of bulk PBMCs were collected. A standard Ficoll-Paque protocol was used to isolate PBMCs from peripheral blood. TriZol was used to extract RNA from bulk PBMCs, CD4 and CD8 fractions, and dextramer-positive and dextramer-negative fractions. To note about this clonotype: Its cognate antigen has yet to be identified. Per-base quality was not reported, and no clone a single base away is much larger than it.

What the research found in general, with its limitations: A small share of clonotypes was detected in both CD4 and CD8 compartments, with the overlap likely arising from convergent recombination. Most clones expanded after primary vaccination were re-detected after the booster (96% of CD4 and roughly 87% of CD8), suggesting broad memory maintenance. The study included only two donors, which limits how far the findings can be generalized. The secondary T-cell response was found to be weaker but faster than the primary response, with a peak reached on day 5 rather than on day 15. FACS-sorted repertoires could contain abundant contaminating clonotypes from the bulk population, so computational filtering was required.

This receptor chain uses TRBV6-1 and TRBJ2-5, with 16 junctional bases fitting TRBD2. The receptor was derived from a young man who received the YFV17D yellow fever vaccine. The sequencing used PBMCs, collected about 5 days after the first yellow fever vaccination. The bases are TGTGCCAGCAGCCAGGGACTAGCGGGGGGGCGGACCCAGTACTTC. It codes for CASSQGLAGGRTQYF.